These 29 T cell receptor beta chains originate from one sample sequenced in a study of OX40 agonist ivuxolimab in advanced cancers. The table came from immunoSEQ multiplex PCR; TCRdb's copy has only in-frame clones and leaves some out. This table has about 99,000 clones, roughly 95% appearing once. The specimen comprised CD4+ or CD8+ T cells sorted from blood, sampled in a trial of the OX40 agonist ivuxolimab. The source of these receptors is an adult with an advanced solid tumor such as melanoma, head and neck, liver or kidney cancer.

The chain has TRBV7-2 and TRBJ1-2, with D perhaps TRBD1 (5 bases). V shed 1 base and J shed 7 bases, with 7 bases lying between them. The germline V gene encodes CDR1 SGHTA and CDR2 FQGNSA. The CDR3 extends over 12 amino acids. The CDR3 DNA reads TGTGCCAGCAGCTTAGGGGACGTTGGCTACACCTTC. Its translation: CASSLGDVGYTF.

This sequence joins TRBV18 and TRBJ1-2; D ambiguous. Trimming pared 0 bases from V and 6 bases from J, leaving 8 bases between. Per germline, CDR1 KGHSH and CDR2 LQKENI. The CDR3 consists of 13 residues. The CDR3 here is CASSPPTQDGYTF. The CDR3 DNA sequence: TGTGCCAGCTCACCACCTACGCAGGATGGCTACACCTTC.

This rearrangement joins TRBV7-9 to TRBJ1-3; D gene unclear. V lost 4 bases and J lost 3, with 16 bases in between. The CDR3 is made up of 16 amino acids. Germline values: CDR1 SEHNR, CDR2 FQNEAQ (reference sequence). CDR3 sequence: CASSSSVPSDGNTIYF. DNA for the CDR3: TGTGCCAGCAGCTCTAGTGTACCCTCCGATGGAAACACCATATATTTT.

The chain combines TRBV11-2 with TRBJ1-2; no definite D call. This CDR3 has 19 residues. The ends were cut back, 6 bases at V and 4 bases at J, with 30 bases in the middle. Germline V gene sequence: CDR1 SGHAT, CDR2 FQNNGV. The DNA for the CDR3 is TGTGCCAGCAGAACGAACCCCCCCCCGCCAGGCAAGGCGGGCTATGGCTACACCTTC. This codes for CASRTNPPPPGKAGYGYTF.

The V call is TRBV6-5, the J call TRBJ1-1, with D hard to call. The length of the CDR3 is 16 residues. Germline V lookup: CDR1 MNHEY, CDR2 SVGAGI. V shed 0 bases and J shed 1 base, with 12 bases lying between them. CDR3 DNA: TGTGCCAGCAGTTACTCGATCGAGCTGACGAACACTGAAGCTTTCTTT. Translated, it gives CASSYSIELTNTEAFF.

The chain joins TRBV4-2 to TRBJ2-3, with D uncertain. Germline CDR1 reads LGHNA; CDR2 reads YNFKEQ. Trimming removed 0 bases from V and 1 base from J, with 11 bases in between. The CDR3 contains 16 residues. The DNA of the CDR3 is TGTGCCAGCAGCCAAGAGGCGCCTCCCGGCACAGATACGCAGTATTTT. Amino acids: CASSQEAPPGTDTQYF.

The genes are TRBV13 and TRBJ2-7; 11 positions match TRBD2. Germline V lookup: CDR1 PRHDT, CDR2 FYEKMQ (reference sequence). CDR3 length: 15 residues. V was pared by 0 bases and J by 3 bases, with 1 base of the junction left unmatched. This CDR3 reads CASSLGGTSGYEQYF. CDR3 nucleotide sequence: TGTGCCAGCAGCTTAGGAGGGACTAGCGGCTACGAGCAGTACTTC.

The chain employs TRBV4-3 and TRBJ2-1, with 7 positions matching TRBD2. Unmatched junction bases numbered 12, after V lost 0 bases and J lost 10 bases. This CDR3 has 16 amino acids. Germline V gene sequence: CDR1 LGHNA, CDR2 YSLEER. The CDR3 reads CASSQDGGGVTGEQFF. DNA for the CDR3: TGCGCCAGCAGCCAAGACGGGGGAGGGGTAACAGGCGAGCAGTTCTTC.

The chain recombines TRBV19 with TRBJ1-5, with a possible D match to TRBD1 (5 bases). The CDR3 is made up of 15 amino acids. Germline V gives CDR1 LNHDA, CDR2 SQIVND (reference sequence). Trimming took 0 bases from V and 9 from J, leaving 15 bases between them. Here the CDR3 reads CASSIDSGAASPQHF. In nucleotides, the CDR3 is TGTGCCAGTAGTATAGATTCTGGGGCCGCTTCGCCCCAGCATTTT.

J is TRBJ2-2 and V is TRBV2; D possibly corresponds to TRBD2 (7 bases). The CDR3 extends over 16 amino acids. The V gene's germline CDR1 is SNHLY and CDR2 FYNNEI. V was clipped by 3 bases and J by 5 bases, with 16 bases between them. The CDR3, as DNA: TGTGCCAGCAGTGAGGTGGGGGGGGCCTGGACCGGGGAGCTGTTTTTT. Residues: CASSEVGGAWTGELFF. The full variable domain, in which reference TRBV2 and TRBJ2-2 provide the parts outside the CDR3, is EPEVTQTPSHQVTQMGQEVILRCVPISNHLYFYWYRQILGQKVEFLVSFYNNEISEKSEIFDDQFSVERPDGSNFTLKIRSTKLEDSAMYFCASSEVGGAWTGELFFGEGSRLTVL.

The rearrangement joins TRBV28 to TRBJ2-7; tentatively, D is TRBD1 (5 bases). The CDR3 covers 14 residues. Trimming cost V 7 bases and J 6 bases, with 19 bases left between them. Germline loops: CDR1 MDHEN, CDR2 SYDVKM. CDR3 loop: CASNYQGNIREQYF. The DNA of the CDR3 is TGTGCCAGCAATTATCAGGGTAACATTCGCGAGCAGTACTTC.

The rearrangement joins TRBV29-1 to TRBJ2-7; D not resolved. CDR3 length: 12 amino acids. Trimming stripped 5 bases from V and 1 base from J, with 9 bases between. Germline V CDR1 and CDR2: SQVTM, ANQGSEA. CDR3 bases: TGCAGCGTTAAAACGCTGTCCTACGAGCAGTACTTC. Its translation: CSVKTLSYEQYF.

The gene calls are TRBV4-3 and TRBJ2-3, with D perhaps given as TRBD1 or TRBD2 (5 bases each). The CDR3 totals 14 residues. V was shortened by 7 bases and J by 3 bases, with 14 bases between the two germline ends. Germline V CDR1 and CDR2: LGHNA, YSLEER. The CDR3 is CASTTRWGTDTQYF. The DNA of the CDR3 is TGCGCCAGCACCACGAGATGGGGGACAGATACGCAGTATTTT.

This clone was seen just once. Other DNA sequences of this sample code for an identical CDR3. The rearrangement links TRBV27 to TRBJ2-7, with 8 positions matching TRBD1. V gave up 6 bases and J gave up 4 bases; unmatched junction bases: 5. The CDR3 spans 13 residues. Per the germline V gene, CDR1 is MNHEY and CDR2 is SMNVEV (reference sequence). CDR3 in DNA: TGTGCCAGCAGACCTCAGGGGGCTTACGAGCAGTACTTC. Its protein is CASRPQGAYEQYF.

The chain uses TRBV12-5 and TRBJ1-1; tentatively, D is TRBD1 (6 bases). V lost 5 bases, J lost 0 bases, and 13 bases lay in between. CDR1 and CDR2 from the germline V gene are LGHNT and FRNRAP. This CDR3 has 15 residues. This chain's CDR3 is CASGISGEVNTEAFF. In DNA, the CDR3 is TGTGCTAGTGGTATCTCAGGGGAGGTGAACACTGAAGCTTTCTTT.

This clone was seen once. This chain joins TRBV9 and TRBJ2-7; D tentatively reads TRBD1 or TRBD2 (5 bases each). CDR1 SGDLS and CDR2 YYNGEE come from the germline V gene. There are 14 residues in the CDR3. Trimming left V 3 bases short and J 4 bases short, with 14 bases between. The CDR3 DNA is TGTGCCAGCAGCGCCGGGACGGAGAATTACGAGCAGTACTTC. Protein product: CASSAGTENYEQYF.

A remark on this clone: This CDR3 is also generated by other DNA sequences in the sample. This chain links TRBV19 with TRBJ1-1; D remains unclear. Trimming pared 3 bases from V and 2 bases from J, leaving 4 bases between. The CDR3 consists of 12 residues. Germline values: CDR1 LNHDA, CDR2 SQIVND (reference sequence). The chain's CDR3 is CASSMGNTEAFF. The CDR3 DNA reads as TGTGCCAGTAGTATGGGTAACACTGAAGCTTTCTTT.

The chain combines TRBV6-5 with TRBJ1-2; TRBD1 might be the D (6 bases). The V gene lost 2 bases and the J gene lost 5 bases, with 15 bases spanning the gap. Germline V gene data show CDR1 as MNHEY and CDR2 as SVGAGI. This CDR3 is built from 15 residues. CDR3 residues: CASSYEQGGPYGYTF. CDR3 DNA: TGTGCCAGCAGTTACGAACAGGGTGGCCCGTATGGCTACACCTTC.

This clone occurred once. This chain joins TRBV5-1 and TRBJ1-1; the D gene is possibly TRBD1 (5 bases). Germline loops: CDR1 SGHRS, CDR2 YFSETQ. The CDR3 runs 12 residues. Trimming shortened V by 4 bases and J by 6 bases, and 10 bases separated the two germline ends. This CDR3 reads CASSQGSPEAFF. DNA of the CDR3: TGCGCCAGCAGCCAGGGATCACCTGAAGCTTTCTTT.

The chain links TRBV6-5 to TRBJ1-1; D is unclear. Germline CDR1 and CDR2: MNHEY and SVGAGI. CDR3 size: 14 residues. Trimming pared 6 bases from V and 3 bases from J, leaving 14 bases between. The CDR3 nucleotides read TGTGCCAGCAGCGAGGATTGGGCCGACACTGAAGCTTTCTTT. Amino acids: CASSEDWADTEAFF.

V and J are TRBV6-5 and TRBJ2-1, with TRBD2 identical over 7 bases. The V segment lost 6 bases and the J segment 7 bases; nucleotides outside the gene matches: 12. Germline CDR1 and CDR2: MNHEY and SVGAGI. The CDR3 has 15 amino acids. CDR3 DNA sequence: TGTGCCAGCAGCCACCGACTAGCTGGAGGGAATGAGCAGTTCTTC. Residues: CASSHRLAGGNEQFF.

This chain joins TRBV5-6 and TRBJ2-1; 12 positions match TRBD2. V lost 4 bases to trimming and J lost 7 bases; unmatched junction nucleotides: 9. CDR1 and CDR2 (germline): SGHDT, YYEEEE. CDR3 length equals 16 residues. CDR3 loop: CASSRGTSGWLNEQFF. CDR3 coding DNA: TGTGCCAGCAGCCGGGGGACTAGCGGGTGGCTTAATGAGCAGTTCTTC.

The gene calls are TRBV30 and TRBJ1-1, with a possible D match to TRBD1 (5 bases). Trimming took off 4 bases at V and 1 base at J, with 7 bases between the two ends. Germline V lookup: CDR1 GTSNPN, CDR2 SVGIG (reference sequence). CDR3 length: 12 residues. The CDR3 sequence: CAWTGGNTEAFF. DNA of the CDR3: TGTGCCTGGACTGGGGGGAACACTGAAGCTTTCTTT.

This chain joins TRBV7-9 and TRBJ2-5; TRBD1 matches 10 bases. CDR1 is SEHNR, CDR2 FQNEAQ, per germline (reference sequence). The CDR3 consists of 15 residues. The trim removed 5 bases at V and 7 bases at J, leaving 10 bases unmatched. CDR3 amino acids: CASSPWTGGDATQYF. CDR3 nucleotide sequence: TGTGCCAGCAGCCCATGGACAGGGGGGGATGCGACCCAGTACTTC.

The chain combines TRBV5-1 with TRBJ2-2; maybe TRBD1 (6 bases). Germline CDR1 SGHRS, CDR2 YFSETQ. This CDR3 is built from 14 residues. Trimming removed 5 bases from V and 0 bases from J, with 8 bases in between. CDR3 sequence: CASRDSANTGELFF. In DNA form, the CDR3 reads TGCGCCAGCAGGGACAGCGCGAACACCGGGGAGCTGTTTTTT.

The rearrangement links TRBV21-1 to TRBJ1-3; no check of the table's D call, TRBD1, against the DNA was made. TRBV21-1 is noted as a pseudogene. The CDR3 extends over 21 amino acids. The DNA for the CDR3 is TGTGCCAGCAGCAAATCCAAAAAAGGGGTCGAAGAACTAAACTCGGGAAACACCATATATTTT. Amino acid sequence: CASSKSKKGVEELNSGNTIYF.

The V and J genes are TRBV4-2 and TRBJ1-2; TRBD1 is a possible D gene (5 bases). Germline assignment: CDR1 LGHNA and CDR2 YNFKEQ. Between the trimmed V and J ends, which lost 3 bases and 4 bases, there was a span of 15 bases. The CDR3 sequence is 15 residues long. The CDR3 here is CASSHRQFSSYGYTF. Written as DNA, the CDR3 is TGTGCCAGCAGCCACCGACAGTTTTCTTCCTATGGCTACACCTTC.

J is TRBJ2-2 and V is TRBV13; 10 bases match TRBD1. This CDR3 has 16 amino acids. The germline CDR1 and CDR2 sequences are PRHDT and FYEKMQ (reference sequence). V gave up 4 bases and J gave up 0 bases; unmatched junction bases: 2. The CDR3 coding sequence is TGTGCCAGCAGCTATGGACAGGGGGCGAACACCGGGGAGCTGTTTTTT. Protein product: CASSYGQGANTGELFF.

The V call is TRBV21-1, the J call TRBJ1-4; TRBD1 reflects the table's D call only, with no check against the DNA. TRBV21-1 is listed as a pseudogene. This CDR3 comprises 17 residues. The chain's CDR3 is CASSPRRTAATNEKLFF. The CDR3, as DNA: TGTGCCAGCAGCCCCAGGCGAACAGCCGCAACTAATGAAAAACTGTTTTTT.